This is a list of T cell receptor beta chains from one sample in a study of glioma-infiltrating T cells. MiXCR was run by TCRdb on the multiplex PCR reads, yielding one entry per CDR3 protein. Among over 140,000 distinct CDR3 sequences listed, approximately 40% were seen once. Sequencing was done on a sample of glioma tissue, nonneoplastic brain tissue, or PBMCs (not recorded which). Receptors originate from a human donor with low-grade glioma or glioblastoma, undergoing nonglioma brain surgery, or in good health (not recorded which). CDR3s include the opening cysteine and the closing phenylalanine or tryptophan.

v_gene	j_gene	len	CDR3aa
TRBV27	TRBJ1-5	12	CASSDSDQPQHF
TRBV6-6	TRBJ1-1	17	CASSYSTRAGGDTEAFF
TRBV27	TRBJ1-6	14	CASSYGTGHSPLHF
TRBV28	TRBJ2-3	15	CASNPRRAVTDTQYF
TRBV12-5	TRBJ2-1	14	CASGLAGGYNEQFF
TRBV7-2	TRBJ2-3	16	CASSLDLAGFSDTQYF
TRBV6-6	TRBJ2-7	15	CASSYSEATDYEQYF
TRBV29-1	TRBJ2-1	18	CSVEDIDVRESSYNEQFF
TRBV20-1	TRBJ2-3	15	CSARDGGGGGDTQYF
TRBV10-3	TRBJ2-5	12	CAISDFQETQYF
TRBV12-3/TRBV12-4	TRBJ2-5	14	CASSVSSLSETQYF
TRBV6-2/TRBV6-3	TRBJ1-5	12	CASGQGYQPQHF
TRBV11-2	TRBJ2-1	13	CASSLDLHNEQFF
TRBV2	TRBJ1-5	14	CASSPVGSNQPQHF
TRBV4-1	TRBJ2-1	14	CASSQDKASGEQFF
TRBV5-1	TRBJ2-7	14	CASSLLRDSYEQYF
TRBV20-1	TRBJ2-7	13	CSARLAGALGQYF
TRBV28	TRBJ1-5	15	CASSSRNLPGQPQHF
TRBV3-1	TRBJ2-1	16	CASSHYRSGSYNEQFF
TRBV6-2/TRBV6-3	TRBJ1-3	15	CASSYGLNYGNTIYF
TRBV20-1	TRBJ2-5	16	CSARGPSGKESETQYF
TRBV6-1	TRBJ2-1	13	CATFGTVYNEQFF
TRBV6-2/TRBV6-3	TRBJ2-7	14	CASRELGRGYDQYF
TRBV2	TRBJ1-1	13	CASRRQSNTEAFF
TRBV7-8	TRBJ2-1	15	CASSPRLAIVDEQFF
TRBV7-9	TRBJ2-1	17	CASSLLGLAGAYNEQFF
TRBV2	TRBJ2-5	14	CASRTGTNQETQYF
TRBV7-2	TRBJ2-7	13	CASSFPDSYEQYF
TRBV14	TRBJ2-1	13	CASSLGTSLTQFF